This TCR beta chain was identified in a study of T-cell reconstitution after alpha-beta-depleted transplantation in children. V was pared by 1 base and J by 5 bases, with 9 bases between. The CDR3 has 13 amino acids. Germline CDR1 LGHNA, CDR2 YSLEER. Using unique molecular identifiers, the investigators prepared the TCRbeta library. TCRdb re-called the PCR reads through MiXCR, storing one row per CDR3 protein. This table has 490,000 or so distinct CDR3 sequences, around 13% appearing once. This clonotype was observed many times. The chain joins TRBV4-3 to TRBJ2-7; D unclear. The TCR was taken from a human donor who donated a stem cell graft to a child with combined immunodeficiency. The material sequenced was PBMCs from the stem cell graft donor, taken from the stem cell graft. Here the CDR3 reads CASSQGLADEQYF. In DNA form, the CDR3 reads TGCGCCAGCAGCCAAGGGTTAGCAGACGAGCAGTACTTC.